A single sample gave rise to the 19 T cell receptor beta chains below, sequenced in a study of cytomegalovirus exposure and HLA in healthy donors. The PCR ran on 60 Vbeta and 13 Jbeta primers. Clones were sequenced by immunoSEQ multiplex PCR, and TCRdb holds only the in-frame ones, with some missing. The sample includes around 91,000 clones, 50% to 80% of them seen just once. Sample: PBMCs. These receptors all come from a man aged 60-69 years in good health and CMV-seronegative.

V and J are TRBV6-4 and TRBJ2-3; the match to TRBD2 covers 10 bases. The germline V gene encodes CDR1 MRHNA and CDR2 SNTAGT. The CDR3 consists of 16 residues. V lost 0 bases, J lost 0 bases, and 0 bases stayed unmatched. In nucleotides, the CDR3 is TGTGCCAGCAGTGACTCGACTAGCGGGAGCACAGATACGCAGTATTTT. This gives the protein CASSDSTSGSTDTQYF.

The rearrangement joins TRBV5-5 to TRBJ1-4, with D perhaps matching TRBD1 (5 bases). The CDR3 loop spans 15 amino acids. Germline lookup yields CDR1 SGHKS and CDR2 YYEKEE (reference sequence). Trimming pared 4 bases from V and 3 bases from J, leaving 13 bases between. This CDR3 reads CASSPAGVPNEKLFF. DNA of the CDR3: TGTGCCAGCAGCCCGGCGGGGGTCCCTAATGAAAAACTGTTTTTT.

The rearrangement links TRBV14 to TRBJ1-4; TRBD1 matches at 8 bases. Trimming at V came to 4 bases and at J to 4 bases, leaving 5 bases not matched to a gene. CDR3 size: 15 residues. Germline assignment: CDR1 SGHDN and CDR2 FVKESK. The CDR3 DNA reads TGTGCCAGCAGCCGGCAGGGGGCCCTTAATGAAAAACTGTTTTTT. This gives the protein CASSRQGALNEKLFF.

The chain links TRBV2 to TRBJ2-5, with 10 bases fitting TRBD2. Germline CDR1 is SNHLY and CDR2 is FYNNEI. The CDR3 runs 15 residues. Trimming removed 7 bases from V and 1 base from J; junction bases left unmatched: 6. The DNA for the CDR3 is TGTGCCAGCAAGTATCAGCGGGGGGGCCAAGAGACCCAGTACTTC. Protein: CASKYQRGGQETQYF. Complete variable domain (other parts from reference TRBV2 and TRBJ2-5): EPEVTQTPSHQVTQMGQEVILRCVPISNHLYFYWYRQILGQKVEFLVSFYNNEISEKSEIFDDQFSVERPDGSNFTLKIRSTKLEDSAMYFCASKYQRGGQETQYFGPGTRLLVL.

Regarding this clone: Different DNA sequences within this sample yield the same CDR3. The J gene is TRBJ1-2, the V gene TRBV6-6; weak D call: TRBD1 (5 bases). Germline-derived CDR1 and CDR2 are MNHNY and SVGAGI (reference sequence). V lost 2 bases and J lost 7, with 8 bases in between. The CDR3 consists of 12 residues. The CDR3 sequence: CASSYRGGGYTF. CDR3 nucleotides: TGTGCCAGCAGTTACAGGGGTGGTGGCTACACCTTC.

This clone showed up just a few times. The V and J genes are TRBV15 and TRBJ2-5; weak D call: TRBD2 (6 bases). With 7 bases removed from V and 5 bases from J, the gap between germline ends came to 20 bases. Germline CDR1 LNHNV, CDR2 YYDKDF (reference sequence). The CDR3 has 15 residues. CDR3 protein: CATKLTGDMTETQYF. CDR3 sequence (DNA): TGTGCCACCAAGTTGACGGGAGACATGACTGAGACCCAGTACTTC.

V gene TRBV6-6 combines with J gene TRBJ2-7; 10 bases match TRBD2. CDR1 is MNHNY, CDR2 SVGAGI, per germline (reference sequence). With 6 bases clipped from V and 1 base from J, the junction kept 3 bases outside the gene matches. This CDR3 is 14 amino acids long. CDR3 DNA sequence: TGTGCCAGCAGAATACTAGCGGGGTCCTACGAGCAGTACTTC. The encoded protein is CASRILAGSYEQYF.

J is TRBJ1-3 and V is TRBV7-6; D unresolved. V was pared by 5 bases and J by 0 bases, with 17 bases between. CDR3 length: 17 residues. The germline gives CDR1 SGHVS, CDR2 FNYEAQ. The CDR3 loop is CASSQSEDLSSGNTIYF. The CDR3 DNA is TGTGCCAGCAGCCAGAGTGAGGACTTGAGCTCTGGAAACACCATATATTTT.

The CDR3 spells CASSEGVVTALAKNIQYF. In DNA form, the CDR3 reads TGTGCCAGCAGTGAAGGAGTCGTTACAGCTCTAGCCAAAAACATTCAGTACTTC. The V and J genes are TRBV6-1 and TRBJ2-4; no definite D call. Germline V gene lookup returns CDR1 MNHNS and CDR2 SASEGT. Deletions cut 1 base from V and 0 bases from J, with 16 bases between. This CDR3 has 18 amino acids.

This chain connects TRBV19 to TRBJ1-1; D unresolved. This CDR3 has 15 residues. Trimming took 5 bases from V and 5 from J, leaving 18 bases between them. Germline V lookup: CDR1 LNHDA, CDR2 SQIVND (reference sequence). This chain's CDR3 is CASSPRWETETEAFF. The DNA of the CDR3 is TGTGCCAGTAGTCCCCGGTGGGAGACGGAAACTGAAGCTTTCTTT.

This clone was detected ten times or more. V and J are TRBV19 and TRBJ1-4; D perhaps matches TRBD1 (6 bases). The V and J ends lost 0 bases and 7 bases respectively, with 21 bases between them. This CDR3 is 18 amino acids long. The germline V gene has CDR1 LNHDA and CDR2 SQIVND (reference sequence). CDR3 in DNA: TGTGCCAGTAGTATAGATCAAAGCAGGGGTAGGGCGGGTGAAAAACTGTTTTTT. Its translation is CASSIDQSRGRAGEKLFF.

The chain couples TRBV2 to TRBJ2-4; TRBD2 might be the D (6 bases). The germline gives CDR1 SNHLY, CDR2 FYNNEI. Deletions cut 8 bases from V and 5 bases from J, with 13 bases between. The CDR3 extends over 13 amino acids. DNA for the CDR3: TGTGCCAGCGGGGCGGGGTGGGAAAACATTCAGTACTTC. It encodes CASGAGWENIQYF.

The genes are TRBV9 and TRBJ2-7, with 10 nucleotides matching TRBD1. Looked up from germline, CDR1 is SGDLS and CDR2 is YYNGEE. V lost 0 bases, J lost 5 bases, and 11 bases stayed unmatched. The length of the CDR3 is 17 residues. CDR3 residues: CASSVGYSRDRGNEQYF. The CDR3 DNA is TGTGCCAGCAGCGTAGGGTATTCTCGGGACAGGGGTAACGAGCAGTACTTC.

This clone was counted once. CDR3 coding DNA: TGTGCCAGCAGCTTACTGGCTTCCCAGCAGTACTTC. This translates into CASSLLASQQYF. This chain joins TRBV7-9 and TRBJ2-5, with D uncertain. V gave up 2 bases and J gave up 11 bases, with 12 bases separating them. This CDR3 region has 12 residues. Germline assignment: CDR1 SEHNR and CDR2 FQNEAQ (reference sequence).

The chain links TRBV28 to TRBJ1-4, with D perhaps TRBD1 (6 bases). The CDR3 extends over 14 amino acids. Germline V gives CDR1 MDHEN, CDR2 SYDVKM. The V gene lost 5 bases and the J gene lost 5 bases, with 12 bases spanning the gap. The CDR3: CASSVQRGNEKLFF. CDR3 bases: TGTGCCAGCAGTGTACAAAGGGGGAATGAAAAACTGTTTTTT.

V is TRBV18 and J is TRBJ1-1; D remains unclear. This CDR3 is 16 amino acids long. Germline CDR1 KGHSH, CDR2 LQKENI. V was cut by 1 base and J by 3 bases, with 15 bases left in between. CDR3 amino acids: CASSPLSTPGDTEAFF. CDR3 in DNA: TGTGCCAGCTCACCACTTTCAACCCCTGGAGACACTGAAGCTTTCTTT.

V gene TRBV7-3 combines with J gene TRBJ2-1; 8 bases are shared with TRBD2. The germline gives CDR1 SGHTA, CDR2 FQGTGA. The trim removed 0 bases at V and 10 bases at J, leaving 8 bases unmatched. The CDR3 is 15 residues long. CDR3 bases: TGTGCCAGCAGCTTAACTGGCGGGGGGTTGGGGGAGCAGTTCTTC. This translates into CASSLTGGGLGEQFF.

The V gene is TRBV28, the J gene TRBJ1-6, with 10 bases lining up with TRBD1. Germline CDR1 and CDR2: MDHEN and SYDVKM. The CDR3 loop spans 14 amino acids. The J segment lost 7 bases and the V segment lost 10 bases, leaving 7 bases of the junction unmatched. The CDR3 bases are TGTGCCATCCCAGGACAGGGGGACAATTCACCCCTCCACTTT. The encoded protein is CAIPGQGDNSPLHF.

This chain uses TRBV6-1 with TRBJ2-6; 13 positions agree with TRBD2. The CDR3 has 20 residues. Germline V lookup: CDR1 MNHNS, CDR2 SASEGT. J gave up 1 base and V 4 bases, and 10 bases lay outside the gene matches. CDR3 coding DNA: TGTGCCAGCAGTGCTTACGGTCCACTAGCGGGAGGGTCTGGGGCCAACGTCCTGACTTTC. Amino acids: CASSAYGPLAGGSGANVLTF.